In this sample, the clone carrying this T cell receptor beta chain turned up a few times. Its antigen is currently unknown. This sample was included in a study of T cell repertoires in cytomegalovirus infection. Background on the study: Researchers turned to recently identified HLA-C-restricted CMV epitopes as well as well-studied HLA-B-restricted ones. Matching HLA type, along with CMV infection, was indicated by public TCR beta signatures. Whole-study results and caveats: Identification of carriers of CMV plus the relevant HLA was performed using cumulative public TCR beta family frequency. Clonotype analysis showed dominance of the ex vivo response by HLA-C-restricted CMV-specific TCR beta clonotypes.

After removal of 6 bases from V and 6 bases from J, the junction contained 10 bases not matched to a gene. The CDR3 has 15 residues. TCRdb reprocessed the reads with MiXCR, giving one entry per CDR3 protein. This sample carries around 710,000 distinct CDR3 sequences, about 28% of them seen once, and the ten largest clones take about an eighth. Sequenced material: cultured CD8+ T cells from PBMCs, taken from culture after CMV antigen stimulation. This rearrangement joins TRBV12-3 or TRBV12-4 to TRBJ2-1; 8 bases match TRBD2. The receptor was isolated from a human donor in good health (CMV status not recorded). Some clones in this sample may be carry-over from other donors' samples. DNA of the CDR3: TGTGCCAGCAGGAATCCGGGACTAGGGGTCAATGAGCAGTTCTTC. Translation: CASRNPGLGVNEQFF.